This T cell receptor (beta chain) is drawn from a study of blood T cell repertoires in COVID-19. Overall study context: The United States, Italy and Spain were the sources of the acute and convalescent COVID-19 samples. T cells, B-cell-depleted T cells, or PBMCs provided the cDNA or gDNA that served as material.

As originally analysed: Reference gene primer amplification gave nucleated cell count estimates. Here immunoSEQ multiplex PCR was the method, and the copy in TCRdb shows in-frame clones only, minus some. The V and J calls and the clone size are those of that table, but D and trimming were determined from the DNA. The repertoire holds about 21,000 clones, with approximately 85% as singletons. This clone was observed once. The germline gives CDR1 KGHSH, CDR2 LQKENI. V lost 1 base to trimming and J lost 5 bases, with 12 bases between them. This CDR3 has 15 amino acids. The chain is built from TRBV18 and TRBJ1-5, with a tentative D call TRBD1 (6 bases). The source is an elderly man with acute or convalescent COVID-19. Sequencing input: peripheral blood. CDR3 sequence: CASSPRGTLDQPQHF. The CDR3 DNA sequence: TGTGCCAGCTCACCACGGGGGACACTGGATCAGCCCCAGCATTTT.